The sequence of this T cell receptor (beta chain) was determined in a study of cytomegalovirus exposure and HLA in healthy donors (dated 2017 in TCRdb). Describing the broader study: According to an earlier analysis of 587 of the donors, roughly 180 million T cells yielded some 120 million unique TCR beta sequences and about 300 Gb of sequence data. Among the roughly 400 genotyped donors, around 81% belonged to the genetic ancestry cluster associated with self-reported Caucasian donors. Because of strong linkage in the cohort, a handful of DR-DQ haplotypes were treated as single units for association and clustering. A separate validation cohort of more than 100 different subjects was used in addition to the 666-subject first cohort. In a later genetic analysis, genome-wide SNP genotypes for 398 of the 666 donors were used, and that subset was treated as a discovery cohort. The study aimed to test whether signatures of past pathogen exposure could be identified by cataloging public T cell receptors. Using immunosequencing, the study profiled T cell repertoires from 500 to 800 subjects and related those repertoires to cytomegalovirus serostatus. To study patterns of TCR occurrence, a later analysis re-analyzed previously published TCR beta repertoires from 666 donors and added high-resolution HLA genotyping. An earlier analysis of several hundred of the donors used high-throughput TCR beta sequencing to judge whether each TCR beta V gene segment behaved as functional or pseudogenic. Rather than using new phenotypic data, the later analysis identified candidate immune exposures from TCR beta sequences and from how often those sequences occurred across donors. Alongside the repertoire data, information on donor age, sex, ethnicity and CMV serostatus was compiled. Among around 400 genotyped donors of the cohort, an average of approximately 200,000 unique TCR beta nucleotide sequences was sequenced per donor, of which approximately 18% were non-productive. Typing coverage varied by locus: roughly 620-640 donors for A, B, C, DRB1 and DQB1; approximately 520 for DQA1; more than 600 for DPA1; around 490 for DPB1. HLA typing included class I and class II loci at four-digit resolution. All discovery cohort repertoires had been generated using a single sequencing platform. An early release covering 550 to 650 HLA-typed donors comprised 250 to 350 gigabases of sequencing data and around 85 million unique TCR sequences. To predict cytomegalovirus infection status, the study brought together high-throughput TCR immunosequencing, statistical association of individual TCRs with disease status, and machine learning.

A note on this clone: It lacks a known antigen. Nothing much larger sits one base from this clone, and base qualities are not available.

CDR1 and CDR2 are read off the germline V gene (reference sequence) as LNHDA and SQIVND. Spanning cysteine to phenylalanine, the CDR3 consists of 15 amino acids. Kept here is only the CDR3 DNA, which spans 45 bases and is read in frame from base 1. Relative to germline, V is 4 bases shorter and J is 4 bases shorter, with 16 bases between their ends. The paper's findings and limits, for the study overall: The authors suggested that the approach could potentially be generalized to other disease states and immunological phenotypes. A later analysis associated about 18,000 TCR beta sequences with specific HLA alleles at a false discovery rate of 0.05. Immune exposure information for the cohort was limited to CMV serostatus. A later genetic analysis associated a missense DCLRE1C variant with V-gene and J-gene trimming of TCR beta chains, and an independent cohort replicated the association. Correlated functional status among segregating V segments might be attributable to linkage disequilibrium, but an unknown experimental factor could not be ruled out. Sequencing depth was assumed to be roughly uniform across donors in the presence/absence analyses, though that assumption may not hold. A later analysis reported that several top co-occurrence clusters appeared linked to parvovirus B19, influenza, CMV and Epstein-Barr virus. The classifier was reported to diagnose cytomegalovirus status with high specificity and sensitivity in both the original and validation cohorts. In the study, around 160 TCR beta chains were listed as associated with cytomegalovirus. Some IMGT-functional V segments, including TRBV6-2 and TRBV6-3, could not be distinguished by the 87-base-pair reads and were therefore excluded. In a later analysis, most CMV-associated TCR beta chains were found to appear HLA-restricted, with HLA associations seemingly driven largely by CMV exposure. A further reported finding was that TCR beta sequences accurately predicted the HLA-A and HLA-B alleles for most subjects in the first cohort. Because HLA typing was unavailable for some donors at each locus, only the typed subset was used in association tests. According to a later analysis, TCR association rates differed among HLA loci, with DRB1 alleles showing the most associated TCRs and HLA-C alleles showing the fewest. This cohort had only TCR beta chains sequenced, and the lack of alpha or paired-chain data limited which features could be detected. A group of highly shared sequence variants was considered likely to be a technical artifact of the sequencing pipeline. A later genetic analysis reported fewer N-insertions in productive TCRs among donors in an Asian-associated ancestry cluster than the approximately 700-donor mean. When HLA alleles, especially DR and DQ, strongly co-occurred, TCR associations were difficult to assign to individual alleles. In a later analysis, HLA-associated TCR beta chains showed more clonal expansion and lower generation probabilities than non-associated chains that were equally common. Across donors, most TCR sequences were observed very rarely, whereas some public TCRs were present in many individuals. In vitro tests confirmed that a few of the cytomegalovirus-associated TCR beta chains recognize cytomegalovirus antigens. The earlier analysis of some 560 of the donors excluded some 15 rarely observed V segments, including chromosome 9 orphons, because counts were too low. In an earlier analysis of several hundred of the donors, most TCR beta V segments were observed in productive rearrangements about 87% or about 30% of the time, broadly matching IMGT annotations.

Library method: the immunoSEQ multiplex PCR assay. A mixture of 60 forward primers for TCR Vbeta segments and 13 reverse primers for TCR Jbeta segments was used in the multiplex PCR. The CDR3 region of rearranged TCR beta genes was amplified from genomic DNA with a multiplex PCR assay. Amplified TCR beta libraries were sequenced as 87-base-pair reads on the Illumina HiSeq System. The original methods were these. A later analysis counted about 76 million unique TCR beta chains across the 700 or so repertoires, and around 12 million of these chains were shared by at least two donors. To remove PCR and sequencing errors, raw reads were error-corrected and collapsed into unique sequences using a nearest-neighbor algorithm that merged closely related sequences. To assign V, D and J gene segments, CDR3 sequences were aligned to IMGT reference sequences. For a sequence to be retained, at least a six-nucleotide match to both a V gene segment and a J gene segment was required. A rearrangement was called productive if the CDR3 had no stop codons and remained in frame with V and J, and every other rearrangement was called non-productive. Following IMGT convention, CDR3 was defined as the stretch from the second conserved V-encoded cysteine up to the conserved J-encoded phenylalanine. The earlier analysis of roughly 590 of the donors excluded any sequence lacking an unambiguous match to a single V gene segment. In an earlier analysis of 587 of the donors, V segments were called functional above 56.7% productive rearrangements and were called segregating when the between-donor standard deviation exceeded 5%. A statistical classification framework was developed to diagnose cytomegalovirus status using the catalog of TCR beta chain sequences. In a later analysis, TCR nucleotide sequences were compared against IMGT/GENE-DB human TR gene sequences so that V and J genes could be assigned. In a later analysis, CDR3 sequences and most-parsimonious VDJ recombination scenarios were assigned using the TCRdist pipeline. In a later analysis, every TCR beta chain was defined by the combination of its CDR3 amino acid sequence and its V-gene family, and reads without a unique V-gene family were dropped. As a way to deal with suspected cross-contamination and a sequencing artifact, a later analysis dropped nearly 600 nucleotide sequences that were highly shared and had low generation probability. For each public chain, a later analysis derived a clonal expansion index from normalized ranks of inferred template counts within each repertoire. In a later analysis, generation probabilities were computed with a VDJ recombination model fitted to out-of-frame rearrangements, and the resulting probabilities were checked against IGoR. A later analysis scored TCR-TCR, TCR-HLA and TCR-CMV co-occurrence with hypergeometric tests, applying a repertoire-size bias correction to TCR pairs. In a later analysis, false discovery rates were estimated by permuting HLA or CMV assignments 20 times. In a later analysis, co-occurring TCRs were grouped using DBSCAN, with TCRdist sequence similarity added in when clustering inside HLA-allele-positive subsets. For co-occurrence clustering, repertoires with fewer than 30,000 or more than 120,000 public chains were excluded, along with roughly five repertoires with anomalous nucleotide sharing. TCRdb's version of the immuneACCESS table is confined to in-frame rearrangements and falls short of the full clone set. An unresolved V gene accounts for under half of the shortfall where checked; the remainder is of unknown origin. From that table come the V and J calls and clone size; the DNA was used to work out D and trimming. This sample has some 190,000 clones in its table, and around 84% of those were observed once. About 3.4% of the sample is held by the ten biggest clonotypes.

The cohort consisted of more than 650 healthy bone marrow donors. At the time of sampling, every cohort member was nominally healthy, though immune exposures that went unrecorded were likely present. The donor was CMV seropositive and belonged to the group of more than 250 seropositive cohort members. Each donor provided a peripheral blood sample, and peripheral blood mononuclear cells were used for TCR beta sequencing. Genomic DNA extraction from the blood cell samples was performed with the Qiagen DNeasy Blood Extraction Kit. Here the chain combines TRBV19 and TRBJ1-2, and perhaps TRBD1 as D gene, on 5 matching bases. Sample: PBMCs. The origin of this receptor is a man aged 40-49 years in good health and CMV-seropositive. The sequenced DNA: TGTGCCAGTAGTACCCAGGGTCGGGCTAGCTATGGCTACACCTTC. Translated, it reads CASSTQGRASYGYTF.